This entry concerns a single T cell receptor (beta chain). No antigen is known for it. These data belong to a study of shared clonotypes between healthy human individuals. About the research overall: There were three CD4 naive, three CD4 memory, two CD8 naive and one CD8 memory plates per donor.

The test was conducted at deep level. Using immunoSEQ multiplex PCR, the repertoire was profiled, and TCRdb retains in-frame clones only, with some absent. This repertoire shows around 1,000,000 clones, roughly 77% found once; its top ten account for about 0.94%. Study outcomes and limitations: Genetic and exposure-history diversity was limited by the few donors.

Trimming removed 0 bases from V and 8 bases from J, with 3 bases in between. The CDR3 runs 11 residues. From germline, CDR1 is SGHRS and CDR2 YFSETQ. This receptor was taken from a man aged 18 to 35 in good health. Some clones in this sample may be carry-over from other donors' samples. The V and J genes are TRBV5-1 and TRBJ2-4; D gene unclear. Sample: memory CD4+ T cells from PBMCs. Regarding subset: CD45RA-negative fraction. CDR3 residues: CASSLEDIQYF. Written as DNA, the CDR3 is TGCGCCAGCAGCTTGGAGGACATTCAGTACTTC.